This section outlines one T cell receptor beta chain sequence together with its context. No antigen is known for it. V dropped 6 bases and J dropped 4 bases, with 7 bases sitting between them. The CDR3 contains 12 residues. The source of the sample is a study of breast tumors, draining lymph nodes, adjacent tissues. Via MiXCR, TCRdb re-called the multiplex PCR reads, giving one row per CDR3 protein. The repertoire holds 50,000 to 85,000 distinct CDR3 sequences, with around 43% as singletons. Points from the study as a whole: Tumors had less TCR diversity than lymph nodes, more than nontumor tissue. Data only fit, rather than demonstrated, lymph node origin of most tumor T cells.

Specimen: breast tumor tissue. J is TRBJ1-3 and V is TRBV12-3 or TRBV12-4; weak D call: TRBD1 (5 bases). The TCR comes from a female donor with breast cancer. Some clones in this sample may be carry-over from other donors' samples. CDR3 DNA sequence: TGTGCCAGCAGGACAGCCGGAAACACCATATATTTT. This sequence encodes CASRTAGNTIYF.